The clone carrying this T cell receptor (beta chain) was seen a handful of times. The target antigen is unknown. Data came from immunoSEQ multiplex PCR; TCRdb stores just in-frame clones and leaves some out. This sample has 35,000 to 40,000 clones; roughly 66% occur once, and the top ten carry about 15%. Per the germline V gene, CDR1 is WNHNN and CDR2 is SYGVQD (reference sequence). This CDR3 spans 14 amino acids. Trimming removed 0 bases at V and 7 bases at J, with 7 bases between. Antigen-specific CD4+ T cells expanded by the ViraFEST assay with viral peptide pools were then sequenced. Investigators separated out CD4+ T cells once around eleven days of culture had passed. Among the vaccine recipients, none had a prior SARS-CoV-2 infection, and nucleocapsid antibodies were negative. PBMC were cultured at around 1.9 million per well with around 10 IU/ml IL-2 and about 9.2 ug/ml peptides. The sample comes from a study of vaccination effects on CD4 cells after COVID-19. Study-level background: Each participant was administered two doses of either the BNT162b2 or the mRNA-1273 vaccine.

Study-wide results and caveats: Nearly all vaccine-induced clones in healthy recipients recognized only SARS-CoV-2.

This rearrangement joins TRBV10-1 to TRBJ1-6; D not certain. The receptor's source is a human donor who received a COVID-19 vaccine. Source: CD4+ T cells from PBMCs cultured with HCoV-OC43 spike peptides, taken before COVID-19 vaccination. Noted subset: HCoV-OC43 spike overlapping peptide pool stimulation. The CDR3 region is CASSESLINSPLHF. The DNA of the CDR3 is TGCGCCAGCAGTGAGTCGTTAATAAATTCACCCCTCCACTTT.